This TCR beta chain is from a study of T-cell reconstitution after alpha-beta-depleted transplantation in children. This clonotype was observed many times. Preparation of the TCRbeta library used unique molecular identifiers. Via MiXCR, TCRdb re-called the PCR reads, giving one row per CDR3 protein. There are 600,000 to 700,000 distinct CDR3 sequences in the sample; roughly 15% occur only once, and 0.9% to 1.2% lies in the top ten. The CDR3 loop spans 15 amino acids. With 3 bases clipped from V and 3 bases from J, the junction kept 2 bases outside the gene matches. CDR1 and CDR2 (germline): DFQATT, SNEGSKA (reference sequence).

The sequence came from a human donor who donated a stem cell graft to a child with acute myeloid leukemia. The starting material was PBMCs from the stem cell graft donor, obtained from the stem cell graft. This chain uses TRBV20-1 with TRBJ2-1, with 13 bases fitting TRBD2. The CDR3: CSARGLAGNYNEQFF. The CDR3 coding sequence is TGCAGTGCTAGGGGACTAGCGGGGAACTACAATGAGCAGTTCTTC.